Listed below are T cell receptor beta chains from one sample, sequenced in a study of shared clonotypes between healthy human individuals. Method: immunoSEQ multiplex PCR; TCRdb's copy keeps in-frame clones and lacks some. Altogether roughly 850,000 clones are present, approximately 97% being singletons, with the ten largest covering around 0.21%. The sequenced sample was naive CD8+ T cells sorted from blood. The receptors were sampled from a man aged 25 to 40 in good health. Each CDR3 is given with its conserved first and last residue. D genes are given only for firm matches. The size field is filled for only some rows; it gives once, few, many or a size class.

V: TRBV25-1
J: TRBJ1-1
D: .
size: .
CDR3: CASRSIRGKAFF
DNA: TGTGCCAGCAGGAGTATTCGGGGGAAAGCTTTCTTT

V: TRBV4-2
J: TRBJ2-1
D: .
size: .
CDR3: CASSQDFFGFGSEGNEQFF
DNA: TGTGCCAGCAGCCAAGATTTTTTTGGTTTCGGGTCTGAGGGGAATGAGCAGTTCTTC

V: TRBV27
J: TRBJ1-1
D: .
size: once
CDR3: CASSYAGALTEAFF
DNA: TGTGCCAGCAGTTATGCAGGGGCTTTAACTGAAGCTTTCTTT

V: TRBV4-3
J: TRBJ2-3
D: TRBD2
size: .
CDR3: CASSQEQISGSWADTQYF
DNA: TGCGCCAGCAGCCAAGAACAGATTAGCGGGAGTTGGGCAGATACGCAGTATTTT

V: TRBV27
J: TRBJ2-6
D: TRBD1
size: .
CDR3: CASRWTGGAGANVLTF
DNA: TGTGCCAGCAGGTGGACAGGGGGGGCTGGGGCCAACGTCCTGACTTTC

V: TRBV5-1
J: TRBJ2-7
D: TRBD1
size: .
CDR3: CASSSGQGPYEQYF
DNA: TGCGCCAGCAGCTCGGGACAGGGACCCTACGAGCAGTACTTC

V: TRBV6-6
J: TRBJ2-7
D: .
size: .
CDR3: CASSYQTSYEQYF
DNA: TGTGCCAGCAGTTACCAAACCTCCTACGAGCAGTACTTC

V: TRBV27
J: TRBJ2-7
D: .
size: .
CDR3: CASSFPEQYF
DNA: TGTGCCAGCAGTTTCCCCGAGCAGTACTTC

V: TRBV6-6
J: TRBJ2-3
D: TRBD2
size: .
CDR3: CASSSPGGRRTDTQYF
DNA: TGTGCCAGCAGTTCTCCCGGCGGGAGGAGGACAGATACGCAGTATTTT

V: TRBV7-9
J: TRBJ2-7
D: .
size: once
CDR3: CASSSDRLEQYF
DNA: TGTGCCAGCAGCTCAGACAGACTTGAGCAGTACTTC

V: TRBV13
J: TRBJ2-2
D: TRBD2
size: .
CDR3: CASSLGLAGISGELFF
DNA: TGTGCCAGCAGCTTAGGACTAGCGGGAATCTCCGGGGAGCTGTTTTTT

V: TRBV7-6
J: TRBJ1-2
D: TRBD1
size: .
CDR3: CASSPRQGKAVQVNGYTF
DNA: TGTGCCAGCAGCCCCCGACAGGGCAAGGCGGTTCAAGTTAATGGCTACACCTTC

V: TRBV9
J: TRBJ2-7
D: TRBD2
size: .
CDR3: CASSVSGRGAYEQYF
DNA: TGTGCCAGCAGCGTAAGCGGGAGAGGGGCCTACGAGCAGTACTTC

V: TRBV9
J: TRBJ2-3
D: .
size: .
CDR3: CASSDRTGTDTQYF
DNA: TGTGCCAGCAGCGATCGGACAGGCACAGATACGCAGTATTTT

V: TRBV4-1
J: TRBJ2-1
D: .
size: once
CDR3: CASSHLLDDYNEQFF
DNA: TGCGCCAGCAGCCATTTATTAGACGACTACAATGAGCAGTTCTTC

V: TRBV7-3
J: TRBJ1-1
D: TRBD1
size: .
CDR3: CASGMDRGMNTEAFF
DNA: TGTGCCAGCGGCATGGACAGGGGGATGAACACTGAAGCTTTCTTT

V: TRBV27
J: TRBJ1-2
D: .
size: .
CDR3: CASSSGYTYTF
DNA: TGTGCCAGCAGTTCCGGGTATACCTACACCTTC

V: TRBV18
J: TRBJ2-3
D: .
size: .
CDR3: CASSLGPVTDTQYF
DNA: TGTGCCAGCTCACTCGGGCCCGTGACAGATACGCAGTATTTT

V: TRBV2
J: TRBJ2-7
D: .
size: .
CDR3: CASSPRDGSYEQYF
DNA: TGTGCCAGCAGCCCCCGGGACGGTTCCTACGAGCAGTACTTC

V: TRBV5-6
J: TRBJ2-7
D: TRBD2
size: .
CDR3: CASSLALAGYEQYF
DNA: TGTGCCAGCAGCCTCGCACTAGCGGGATACGAGCAGTACTTC

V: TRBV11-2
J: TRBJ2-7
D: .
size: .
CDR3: CASSQRELGSYEQYF
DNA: TGTGCCAGCAGCCAGAGGGAGTTAGGGTCGTACGAGCAGTACTTC

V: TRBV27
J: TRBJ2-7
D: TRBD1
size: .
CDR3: CASRRPGQASYEQYF
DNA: TGTGCCAGCAGAAGACCGGGACAGGCCTCCTACGAGCAGTACTTC

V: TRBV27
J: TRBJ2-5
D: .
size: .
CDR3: CASSNYQETQYF
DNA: TGTGCCAGCAGTAATTACCAAGAGACCCAGTACTTC

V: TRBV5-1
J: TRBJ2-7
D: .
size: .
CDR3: CASSLAQGYFSYEQYF
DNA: TGCGCCAGCAGCTTGGCTCAGGGCTATTTCTCCTACGAGCAGTACTTC